A selection of T cell receptor beta chains follows, all from one sample in a study of siplizumab effects on memory and regulatory T cells. The table came from immunoSEQ multiplex PCR; TCRdb's copy has only in-frame clones and leaves some out. The sample shows tens of thousands of clones, around 98% of them seen only once. The sample consisted of naive CD8+ T cells sorted from blood. All receptors derive from a human donor in good health. Both conserved end residues are part of each CDR3. D genes are given only for firm matches. Clone size, where shown, is once, few, many, or a class for clones that have expanded.

D gene,clone size,V gene,J gene,CDR3 protein,CDR3 DNA
.,.,TRBV7-9,TRBJ2-7,CASSPLFVYEQYF,TGTGCCAGCAGCCCCCTTTTCGTCTACGAGCAGTACTTC
.,.,TRBV13,TRBJ2-5,CASSLRGGQETQYF,TGTGCCAGCAGCCTACGGGGAGGCCAAGAGACCCAGTACTTC
TRBD2,.,TRBV2,TRBJ2-7,CASSESGGSYEQYF,TGTGCCAGCAGTGAATCGGGAGGGAGCTACGAGCAGTACTTC
.,.,TRBV4-1,TRBJ2-7,CASSQGPGEEYEQYF,TGCGCCAGCAGCCAAGGGCCGGGAGAAGAATACGAGCAGTACTTC
.,.,TRBV15,TRBJ2-7,CATSYRRGSEQYF,TGTGCCACCAGCTATCGGAGGGGGTCCGAGCAGTACTTC
.,.,TRBV7-6,TRBJ1-1,CASSPGHPGTEAFF,TGTGCCAGCAGCCCCGGACACCCGGGCACTGAAGCTTTCTTT
.,.,TRBV7-2,TRBJ2-7,CASSWGRIYEQYF,TGTGCCAGCAGCTGGGGCAGGATTTACGAGCAGTACTTC
.,.,TRBV29-1,TRBJ2-1,CSVDGNFYNEQFF,TGCAGCGTTGATGGGAACTTCTACAATGAGCAGTTCTTC
.,.,TRBV4-1,TRBJ1-5,CASSYSGPGEDQPQHF,TGCGCCAGCAGTTATAGCGGCCCAGGGGAAGATCAGCCCCAGCATTTT
.,.,TRBV7-8,TRBJ2-6,CASSLRFGDSGANVLTF,TGTGCCAGCAGCCTACGGTTCGGGGACTCTGGGGCCAACGTCCTGACTTTC
.,.,TRBV28,TRBJ2-3,CASTPGTSRHTQYF,TGTGCCAGCACCCCAGGCACTAGCAGGCATACGCAGTATTTT
.,.,TRBV6-1,TRBJ1-1,CASGDWGTEAFF,TGTGCCAGCGGAGATTGGGGCACTGAAGCTTTCTTT
.,.,TRBV7-9,TRBJ2-7,CASALGGYEQYF,TGTGCCAGCGCCCTGGGGGGTTACGAGCAGTACTTC
TRBD2,.,TRBV18,TRBJ2-6,CASSSGLAGVVGANVLTF,TGTGCCAGCTCATCCGGACTAGCGGGAGTGGTTGGGGCCAACGTCCTGACTTTC
.,.,TRBV28,TRBJ1-2,CASSLSTDSNYGYTF,TGTGCCAGCAGTTTATCGACGGACAGCAACTATGGCTACACCTTC
.,.,TRBV27,TRBJ1-5,CASSFTGSNQPQHF,TGTGCCAGCAGTTTTACGGGTAGCAATCAGCCCCAGCATTTT
.,once,TRBV25-1,TRBJ1-1,CASSEFLGGNTEAFF,TGTGCCAGCAGTGAATTTTTGGGTGGGAACACTGAAGCTTTCTTT
.,.,TRBV7-9,TRBJ1-1,CASSLWELNTEAFF,TGTGCCAGCAGCTTATGGGAGTTAAACACTGAAGCTTTCTTT
.,.,TRBV28,TRBJ1-5,CASSFNMDSNQPQHF,TGTGCCAGCAGTTTTAATATGGATAGCAATCAGCCCCAGCATTTT
.,.,TRBV19,TRBJ1-2,CASSSDRSGRGYGYTF,TGTGCCAGTAGTTCCGACCGGTCAGGCCGTGGATATGGCTACACCTTC
.,.,TRBV27,TRBJ2-6,CASSLGNGANVLTF,TGTGCCAGCAGTTTAGGGAATGGGGCCAACGTCCTGACTTTC
.,.,TRBV4-1,TRBJ2-4,CASSPLPSSKNIQYF,TGCGCCAGCAGCCCGCTGCCTAGTTCAAAAAACATTCAGTACTTC
TRBD1,once,TRBV7-8,TRBJ2-1,CASSNRPQGAYNEQFF,TGTGCCAGCAGCAATCGACCGCAGGGGGCCTACAATGAGCAGTTCTTC
TRBD1,.,TRBV9,TRBJ2-2,CASSKGRDRDTGELFF,TGTGCCAGCAGCAAAGGCCGGGACAGGGATACCGGGGAGCTGTTTTTT
.,.,TRBV29-1,TRBJ1-2,CSVEGQGIYGYTF,TGCAGCGTTGAAGGCCAGGGGATTTATGGCTACACCTTC
TRBD2,.,TRBV9,TRBJ2-3,CASSVGASGRIDTQYF,TGTGCCAGCAGCGTAGGGGCTAGCGGGAGGATCGATACGCAGTATTTT
TRBD2,.,TRBV30,TRBJ2-3,CAWTRTSGKDTQYF,TGTGCCTGGACCCGGACTAGCGGGAAAGATACGCAGTATTTT
.,.,TRBV9,TRBJ1-2,CASSQGGKEGYTF,TGTGCCAGCAGCCAAGGGGGTAAAGAGGGCTACACCTTC
TRBD2,.,TRBV9,TRBJ2-1,CASSVRSGTAYNEQFF,TGTGCCAGCAGCGTGAGGAGCGGGACCGCCTACAATGAGCAGTTCTTC
.,.,TRBV6-1,TRBJ2-2,CASSEYETANTGELFF,TGTGCCAGCAGTGAATATGAGACAGCGAACACCGGGGAGCTGTTTTTT
.,once,TRBV5-3,TRBJ1-3,CARSFHNHRVGNTIYF,TGTGCCAGAAGCTTCCACAACCACAGGGTAGGGAACACCATATATTTT
.,.,TRBV5-6,TRBJ2-7,CASSPWLDYYEQYF,TGTGCCAGCAGCCCATGGTTAGACTACTACGAGCAGTACTTC
.,.,TRBV5-1,TRBJ2-1,CASSLQAGYNEQFF,TGCGCCAGCAGCTTGCAGGCGGGTTACAATGAGCAGTTCTTC
TRBD2,.,TRBV7-2,TRBJ2-1,CASSFGLAGVHNEQFF,TGTGCCAGCAGCTTCGGACTAGCGGGAGTTCACAATGAGCAGTTCTTC
TRBD1,.,TRBV6-5,TRBJ2-1,CASSYGTGGRNEQFF,TGTGCCAGCAGTTACGGGACAGGGGGCCGCAATGAGCAGTTCTTC
TRBD1,.,TRBV7-3,TRBJ2-1,CASSLGTGYNEQFF,TGTGCCAGCAGCTTAGGGACAGGGTACAATGAGCAGTTCTTC
.,.,TRBV5-4,TRBJ1-4,CASSLATESNEKLFF,TGTGCCAGCAGCTTAGCGACAGAGAGTAATGAAAAACTGTTTTTT
.,.,TRBV27,TRBJ1-4,CASSPGGGYEKLFF,TGTGCCAGCAGTCCGGGAGGGGGGTATGAAAAACTGTTTTTT
TRBD1,.,TRBV27,TRBJ1-2,CASSQRGLYGYTF,TGTGCCAGCAGTCAAAGGGGGCTCTATGGCTACACCTTC
.,.,TRBV2,TRBJ2-7,CASSVGTIYEQYF,TGTGCCAGCAGTGTCGGGACAATCTACGAGCAGTACTTC
TRBD1,.,TRBV28,TRBJ2-7,CASSWDSYEQYF,TGTGCCAGCAGTTGGGACAGCTACGAGCAGTACTTC
.,.,TRBV7-2,TRBJ2-7,CASSLLSGDVSYEQYF,TGTGCCAGCAGCTTATTGTCTGGGGACGTTTCCTACGAGCAGTACTTC
.,.,TRBV7-7,TRBJ2-1,CASSFGGGLGNEQFF,TGTGCTAGCAGCTTTGGGGGGGGGCTCGGCAATGAGCAGTTCTTC
.,.,TRBV9,TRBJ1-1,CASSVMGGNTEAFF,TGTGCCAGCAGCGTAATGGGGGGAAACACTGAAGCTTTCTTT
.,.,TRBV11-2,TRBJ2-7,CASSFLSGEVEQYF,TGTGCCAGCAGCTTTTTATCGGGAGAGGTCGAGCAGTACTTC
.,.,TRBV9,TRBJ1-5,CASSVKGTVARQPQHF,TGTGCCAGCAGCGTAAAGGGGACGGTCGCCCGCCAGCCCCAGCATTTT
.,.,TRBV4-3,TRBJ1-4,CASSQDYPGWTNEKLFF,TGCGCCAGCAGCCAAGATTACCCAGGTTGGACTAATGAAAAACTGTTTTTT
TRBD2,once,TRBV19,TRBJ2-7,CASSIIWLAGEIHEQYF,TGTGCCAGTAGTATAATCTGGCTAGCGGGAGAAATCCACGAGCAGTACTTC
.,.,TRBV16,TRBJ1-4,CASSELASTNEKLFF,TGTGCCAGCAGCGAATTAGCATCAACTAATGAAAAACTGTTTTTT
TRBD2,.,TRBV4-2,TRBJ2-7,CASSPRSGGDSYEQYF,TGTGCCAGCAGCCCCCGTTCTGGGGGGGACTCCTACGAGCAGTACTTC
.,.,TRBV6-1,TRBJ1-5,CASSEGTGPVQPQHF,TGTGCCAGCAGTGAAGGAACAGGGCCGGTTCAGCCCCAGCATTTT
TRBD1,.,TRBV4-1,TRBJ2-7,CASSPAGTGTYEQYF,TGCGCCAGCAGCCCGGCCGGGACAGGGACCTACGAGCAGTACTTC
.,.,TRBV2,TRBJ1-2,CASRLLDIDNYGYTF,TGTGCCAGCAGGCTTTTGGACATCGATAACTATGGCTACACCTTC
.,.,TRBV19,TRBJ1-1,CASSIDYLNTEAFF,TGTGCCAGTAGTATTGATTACCTGAACACTGAAGCTTTCTTT
.,.,TRBV10-2,TRBJ2-3,CASRGEDTQYF,TGCGCCAGCAGGGGGGAAGATACGCAGTATTTT
TRBD1,.,TRBV27,TRBJ2-1,CASSMGQLYNEQFF,TGTGCCAGCAGTATGGGACAGCTTTACAATGAGCAGTTCTTC
.,.,TRBV7-9,TRBJ2-5,CASSQGRETQYF,TGTGCCAGCAGCCAAGGCAGGGAGACCCAGTACTTC